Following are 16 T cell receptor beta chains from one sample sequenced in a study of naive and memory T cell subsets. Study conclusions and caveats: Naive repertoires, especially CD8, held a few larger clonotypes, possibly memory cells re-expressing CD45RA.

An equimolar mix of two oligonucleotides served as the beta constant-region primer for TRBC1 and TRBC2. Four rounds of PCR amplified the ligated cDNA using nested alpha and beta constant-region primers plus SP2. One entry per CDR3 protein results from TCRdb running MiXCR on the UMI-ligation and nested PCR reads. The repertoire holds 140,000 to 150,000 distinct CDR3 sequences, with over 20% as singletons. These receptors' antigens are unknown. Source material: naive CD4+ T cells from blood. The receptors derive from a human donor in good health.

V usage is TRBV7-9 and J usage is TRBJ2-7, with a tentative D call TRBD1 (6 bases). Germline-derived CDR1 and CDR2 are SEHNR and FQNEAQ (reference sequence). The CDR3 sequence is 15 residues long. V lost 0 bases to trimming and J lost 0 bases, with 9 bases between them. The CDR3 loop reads CASSLALGASYEQYF. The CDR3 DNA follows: TGTGCCAGCAGCTTAGCGCTGGGGGCCTCCTACGAGCAGTACTTC.

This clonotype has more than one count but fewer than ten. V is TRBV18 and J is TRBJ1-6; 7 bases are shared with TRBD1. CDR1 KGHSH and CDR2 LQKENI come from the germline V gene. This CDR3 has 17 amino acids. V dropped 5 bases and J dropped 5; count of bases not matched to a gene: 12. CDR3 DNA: TGTGCCAGCTCATCCAACAGGGGCGCCCGGCATAATTCACCCCTCCACTTT. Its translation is CASSSNRGARHNSPLHF.

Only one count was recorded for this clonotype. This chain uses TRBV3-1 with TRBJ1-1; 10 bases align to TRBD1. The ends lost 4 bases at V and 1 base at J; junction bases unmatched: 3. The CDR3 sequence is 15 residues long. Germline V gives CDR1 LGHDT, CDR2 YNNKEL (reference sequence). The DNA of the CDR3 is TGTGCCAGCAGCCCGAGGACAGGGGGGAACACTGAAGCTTTCTTT. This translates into CASSPRTGGNTEAFF. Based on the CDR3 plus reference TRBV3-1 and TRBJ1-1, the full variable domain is DTAVSQTPKYLVTQMGNDKSIKCEQNLGHDTMYWYKQDSKKFLKIMFSYNNKELIINETVPNRFSPKSPDKAHLNLHINSLELGDSAVYFCASSPRTGGNTEAFFGQGTRLTVV.

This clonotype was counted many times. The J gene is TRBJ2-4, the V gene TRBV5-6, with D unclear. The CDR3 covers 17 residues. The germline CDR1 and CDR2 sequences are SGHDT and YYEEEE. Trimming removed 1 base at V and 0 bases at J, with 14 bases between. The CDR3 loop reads CASSLSSATLAKNIQYF. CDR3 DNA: TGTGCCAGCAGCTTGTCGTCGGCCACACTAGCCAAAAACATTCAGTACTTC. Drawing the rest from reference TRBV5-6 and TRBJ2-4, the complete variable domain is DAGVTQSPTHLIKTRGQQVTLRCSPKSGHDTVSWYQQALGQGPQFIFQYYEEEERQRGNFPDRFSGHQFPNYSSELNVNALLLGDSALYLCASSLSSATLAKNIQYFGAGTRLSVL.

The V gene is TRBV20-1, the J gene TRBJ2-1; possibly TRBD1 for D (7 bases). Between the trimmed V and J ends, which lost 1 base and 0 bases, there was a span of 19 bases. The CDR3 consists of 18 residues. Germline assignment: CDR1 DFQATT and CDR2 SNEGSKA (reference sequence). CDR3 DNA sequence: TGCAGTGCTAGAGTTCTAAGTGGGCGGGACAGCTCCTACAATGAGCAGTTCTTC. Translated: CSARVLSGRDSSYNEQFF.

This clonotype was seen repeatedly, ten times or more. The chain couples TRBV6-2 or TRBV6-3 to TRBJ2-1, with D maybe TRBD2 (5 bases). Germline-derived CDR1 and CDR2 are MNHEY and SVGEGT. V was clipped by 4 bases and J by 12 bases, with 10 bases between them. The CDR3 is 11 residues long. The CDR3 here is CASSSSAGQFF. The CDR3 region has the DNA TGTGCCAGCAGTTCCAGCGCGGGGCAGTTCTTC.

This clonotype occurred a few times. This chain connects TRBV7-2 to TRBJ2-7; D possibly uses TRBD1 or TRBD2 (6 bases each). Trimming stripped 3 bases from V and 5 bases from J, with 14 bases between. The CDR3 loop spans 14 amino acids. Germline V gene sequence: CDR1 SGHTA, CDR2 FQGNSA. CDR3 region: CASSFPGATNEQYF. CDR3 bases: TGTGCCAGCAGCTTCCCGGGGGCGACGAACGAGCAGTACTTC.

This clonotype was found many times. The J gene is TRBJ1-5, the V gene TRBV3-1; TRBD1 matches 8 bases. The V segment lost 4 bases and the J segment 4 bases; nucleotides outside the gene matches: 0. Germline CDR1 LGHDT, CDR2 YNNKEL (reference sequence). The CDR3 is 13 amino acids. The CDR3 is CASSRQGNQPQHF. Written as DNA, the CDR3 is TGTGCCAGCAGCCGACAGGGGAATCAGCCCCAGCATTTT.

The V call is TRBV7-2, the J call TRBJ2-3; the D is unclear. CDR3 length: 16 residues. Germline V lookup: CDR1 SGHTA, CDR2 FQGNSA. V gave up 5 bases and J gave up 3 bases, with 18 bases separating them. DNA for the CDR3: TGTGCCAGCAGCCTCCAAACCGGGTTGGGGACAGATACGCAGTATTTT. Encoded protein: CASSLQTGLGTDTQYF.

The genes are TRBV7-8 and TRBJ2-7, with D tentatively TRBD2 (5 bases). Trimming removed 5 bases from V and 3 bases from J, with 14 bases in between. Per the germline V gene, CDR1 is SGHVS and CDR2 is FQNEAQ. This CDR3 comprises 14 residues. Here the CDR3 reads CASSIGVSVYEQYF. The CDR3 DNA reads TGTGCCAGCAGCATCGGGGTTTCGGTCTACGAGCAGTACTTC.

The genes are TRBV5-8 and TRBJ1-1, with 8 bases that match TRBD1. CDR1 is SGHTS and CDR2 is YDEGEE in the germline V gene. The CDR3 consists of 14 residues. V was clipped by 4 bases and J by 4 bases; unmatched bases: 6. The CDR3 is CASSDRTGGTEAFF. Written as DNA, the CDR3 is TGTGCCAGCAGCGACAGAACAGGGGGCACTGAAGCTTTCTTT.

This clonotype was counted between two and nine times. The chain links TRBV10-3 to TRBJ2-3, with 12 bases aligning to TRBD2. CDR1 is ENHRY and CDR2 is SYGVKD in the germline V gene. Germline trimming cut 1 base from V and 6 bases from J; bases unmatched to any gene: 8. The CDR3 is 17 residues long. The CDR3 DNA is TGTGCCATCAGTGAGTTCCCGACTAGCGGGAGTAAGGATACGCAGTATTTT. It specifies CAISEFPTSGSKDTQYF.

CDR3 DNA sequence: TGTGCCAGCAGCCCGACTACGGCTACGCAGTATTTT. Translation gives CASSPTTATQYF. The chain couples TRBV7-9 to TRBJ2-3; D is perhaps TRBD2 (5 bases). V was cut by 5 bases and J by 8 bases, with 11 bases left in between. This CDR3 has 12 amino acids. Germline CDR1 SEHNR, CDR2 FQNEAQ (reference sequence).

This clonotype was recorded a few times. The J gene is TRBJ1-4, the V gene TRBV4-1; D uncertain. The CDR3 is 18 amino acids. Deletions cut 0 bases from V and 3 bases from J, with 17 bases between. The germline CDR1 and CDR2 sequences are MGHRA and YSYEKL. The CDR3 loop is CASSQERETAPPNEKLFF. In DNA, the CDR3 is TGCGCCAGCAGCCAAGAGAGGGAGACTGCCCCGCCTAATGAAAAACTGTTTTTT.

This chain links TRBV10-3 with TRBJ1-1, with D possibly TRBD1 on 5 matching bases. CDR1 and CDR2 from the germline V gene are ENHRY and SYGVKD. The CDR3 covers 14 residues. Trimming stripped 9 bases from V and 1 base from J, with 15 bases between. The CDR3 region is CAIRDGQRNTEAFF. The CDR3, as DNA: TGTGCCATAAGAGACGGACAACGGAACACTGAAGCTTTCTTT.

The CDR3 region is CASSLTGPLPYAVGGRLSYEQYF. For the CDR3, the DNA is TGTGCCAGCAGCTTGACCGGACCGTTGCCCTATGCCGTTGGGGGACGACTCTCCTACGAGCAGTACTTC. The chain recombines TRBV5-5 with TRBJ2-7; tentatively, D is TRBD1 or TRBD2 (5 bases each). The length of the CDR3 is 23 residues. V lost 1 base and J lost 0, with 35 bases in between. Germline-derived CDR1 and CDR2 are SGHKS and YYEKEE (reference sequence). Full variable domain (missing parts from reference TRBV5-5 and TRBJ2-7): DAGVTQSPTHLIKTRGQQVTLRCSPISGHKSVSWYQQVLGQGPQFIFQYYEKEERGRGNFPDRFSARQFPNYSSELNVNALLLGDSALYLCASSLTGPLPYAVGGRLSYEQYFGPGTRLTVT.